This entry is about one T cell receptor beta chain. Its antigen remains unknown. This sample is part of a study of cytomegalovirus exposure and HLA in healthy donors. Trimming took 4 bases from V and 3 from J; bases not matched to a gene: 7. Germline CDR1 reads LNHDA; CDR2 reads SQIVND (reference sequence). The CDR3 consists of 16 residues. The PCR made use of 60 Vbeta and 13 Jbeta primers. TCRdb keeps only in-frame clones here, not all; method: immunoSEQ multiplex PCR. Counted here are approximately 150,000 clones, roughly 80% occurring once; the ten biggest clones make up about 4.3%. Regarding the study as a whole: It has been reported that TCR beta sequences accurately predicted the HLA-A and HLA-B alleles of most subjects. An analysis done earlier found most TCR beta V segments productive about 87% or about 30% of the time.

The TCR originated in a woman in her thirties or forties in good health and CMV-seropositive. Sequenced: PBMCs. The chain joins TRBV19 to TRBJ1-5; 9 nucleotides agree with TRBD1. The CDR3 nucleotides read TGTGCCAGTAGTACCGGGACAGGGTCATCCAATCAGCCCCAGCATTTT. Amino acids: CASSTGTGSSNQPQHF.